The clone carrying this T cell receptor (beta chain) came up a few times. Its antigen is not identified. Sample time point: cycle 4 day 1 (C4D1), after more than 5 weeks of nivolumab. Brentuximab vedotin exposure varied among the patients, all of whom had relapsed after autologous stem cell transplantation. Magnetic negative selection purified CD4+ T cells from thawed PBMCs. The CDR3 totals 15 residues. V lost 3 bases to trimming and J lost 3 bases; unmatched junction nucleotides: 5. The germline V gene has CDR1 MNHNS and CDR2 SASEGT. The sample comes from a study of PD-1 blockade in classical Hodgkin lymphoma. On the study more broadly: Every 2 weeks, patients got 3 mg/kg intravenous nivolumab. The study's findings and limits: Newly diagnosed patients were said to have less baseline TCR diversity than healthy donors did. Whatever underlies the repertoire differences (possibly disease activity or prior therapy) remains undefined.

Clones were read by immunoSEQ multiplex PCR, and TCRdb kept only the in-frame ones, dropping some. The table includes 15,000 to 20,000 clones, 65% to 80% detected once. The sequence was collected from a human donor with classical Hodgkin lymphoma. The J gene is TRBJ2-1, the V gene TRBV6-1; 7 bases agree with TRBD1. The sample here was CD4+ T cells from blood, taken before the fourth cycle of nivolumab. The CDR3 DNA reads as TGTGCCAGCAGTGAGTCGACAGGGCACTACAATGAGCAGTTCTTC. It translates to CASSESTGHYNEQFF.